This T cell receptor (beta chain) appears in the sequencing data of a study of blood T cell repertoires in COVID-19. Background on the study: Sources were T cells, B-cell-depleted T cells, or PBMCs; the material itself was cDNA or gDNA.

Here immunoSEQ multiplex PCR was the method, and the copy in TCRdb shows in-frame clones only, minus some. The profile shows 97,000 or so clones, more than 90% of them singletons. CDR1 and CDR2 from the germline V gene are SGHDN and FVKESK. This CDR3 region has 14 residues. The germline V and J ends were trimmed by 4 bases and 4 bases, with 10 bases remaining between them. The clonotype was recovered from a woman aged 50 to 60 with COVID-19, enrolled during active disease. Sequencing was carried out using peripheral blood. This rearrangement joins TRBV14 to TRBJ2-2; D gene ambiguous. CDR3 region: CASSPRTGTGELFF. CDR3 DNA sequence: TGTGCCAGCAGCCCCAGAACGGGCACCGGGGAGCTGTTTTTT.